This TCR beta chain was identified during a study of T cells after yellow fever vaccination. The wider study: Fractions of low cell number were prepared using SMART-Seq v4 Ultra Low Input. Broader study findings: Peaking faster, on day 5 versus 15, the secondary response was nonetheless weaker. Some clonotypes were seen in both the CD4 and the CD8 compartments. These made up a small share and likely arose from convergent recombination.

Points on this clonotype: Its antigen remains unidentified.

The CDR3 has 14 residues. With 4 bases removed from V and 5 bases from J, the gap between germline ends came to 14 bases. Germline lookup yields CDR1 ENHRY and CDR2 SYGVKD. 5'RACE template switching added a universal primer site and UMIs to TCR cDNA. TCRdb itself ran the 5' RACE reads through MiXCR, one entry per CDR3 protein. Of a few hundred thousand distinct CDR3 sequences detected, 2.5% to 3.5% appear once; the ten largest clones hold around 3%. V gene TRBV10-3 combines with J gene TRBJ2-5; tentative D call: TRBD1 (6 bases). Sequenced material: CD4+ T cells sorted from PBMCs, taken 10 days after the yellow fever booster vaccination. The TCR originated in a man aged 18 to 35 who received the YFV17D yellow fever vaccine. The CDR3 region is CAISARPQGETQYF. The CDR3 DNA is TGTGCCATCAGTGCAAGACCCCAGGGGGAGACCCAGTACTTC.